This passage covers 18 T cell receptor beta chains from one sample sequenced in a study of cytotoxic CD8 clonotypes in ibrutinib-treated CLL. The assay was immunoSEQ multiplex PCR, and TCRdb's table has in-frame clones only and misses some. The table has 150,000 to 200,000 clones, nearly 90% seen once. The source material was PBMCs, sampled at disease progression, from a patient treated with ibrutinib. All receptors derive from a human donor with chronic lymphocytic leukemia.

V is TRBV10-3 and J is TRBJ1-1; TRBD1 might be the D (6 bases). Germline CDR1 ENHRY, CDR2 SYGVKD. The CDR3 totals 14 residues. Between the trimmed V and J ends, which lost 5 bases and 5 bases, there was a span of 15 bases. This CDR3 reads CAISQTGSWTEAFF. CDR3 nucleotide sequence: TGTGCCATCAGTCAAACAGGGAGCTGGACTGAAGCTTTCTTT.

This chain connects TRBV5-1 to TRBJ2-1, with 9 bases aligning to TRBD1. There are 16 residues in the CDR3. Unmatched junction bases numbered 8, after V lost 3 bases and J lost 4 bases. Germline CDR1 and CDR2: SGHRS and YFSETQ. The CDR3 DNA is TGCGCCAGCAGCTACCTGACAGGGGGTTTATACAATGAGCAGTTCTTC. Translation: CASSYLTGGLYNEQFF.

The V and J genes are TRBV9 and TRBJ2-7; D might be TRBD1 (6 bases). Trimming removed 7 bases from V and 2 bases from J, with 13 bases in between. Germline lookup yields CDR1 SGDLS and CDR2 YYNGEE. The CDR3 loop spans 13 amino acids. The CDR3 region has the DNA TGTGCCAGCTCCGGACAGAGCGCCTACGAGCAGTACTTC. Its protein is CASSGQSAYEQYF. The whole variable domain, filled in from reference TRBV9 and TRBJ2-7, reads DSGVTQTPKHLITATGQRVTLRCSPRSGDLSVYWYQQSLDQGLQFLIQYYNGEERAKGNILERFSAQQFPDLHSELNLSSLELGDSALYFCASSGQSAYEQYFGPGTRLTVT.

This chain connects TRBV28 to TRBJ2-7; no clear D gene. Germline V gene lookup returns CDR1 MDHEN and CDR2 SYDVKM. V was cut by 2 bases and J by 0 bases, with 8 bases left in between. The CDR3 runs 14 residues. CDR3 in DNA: TGTGCCAGCAGTTTAGTGCACGGCTCCTACGAGCAGTACTTC. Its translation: CASSLVHGSYEQYF.

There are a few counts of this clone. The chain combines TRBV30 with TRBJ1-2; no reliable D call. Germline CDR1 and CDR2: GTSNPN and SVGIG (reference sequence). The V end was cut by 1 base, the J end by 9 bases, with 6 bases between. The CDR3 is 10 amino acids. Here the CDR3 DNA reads TGTGCCTGGAGTGGACTGAGCTACACCTTC. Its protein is CAWSGLSYTF. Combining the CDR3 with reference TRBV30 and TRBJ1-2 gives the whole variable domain SQTIHQWPATLVQPVGSPLSLECTVEGTSNPNLYWYRQAAGRGLQLLFYSVGIGQISSEVPQNLSASRPQDRQFILSSKKLLLSDSGFYLCAWSGLSYTFGSGTRLTVV.

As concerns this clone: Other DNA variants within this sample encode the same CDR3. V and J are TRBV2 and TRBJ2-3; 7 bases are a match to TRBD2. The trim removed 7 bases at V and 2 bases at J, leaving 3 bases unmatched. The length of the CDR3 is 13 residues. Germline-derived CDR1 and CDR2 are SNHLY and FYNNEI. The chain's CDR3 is CASTSGYTDTQYF. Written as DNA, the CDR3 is TGTGCCAGCACTAGCGGCTACACAGATACGCAGTATTTT. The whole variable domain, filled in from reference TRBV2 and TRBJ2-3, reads EPEVTQTPSHQVTQMGQEVILRCVPISNHLYFYWYRQILGQKVEFLVSFYNNEISEKSEIFDDQFSVERPDGSNFTLKIRSTKLEDSAMYFCASTSGYTDTQYFGPGTRLTVL.

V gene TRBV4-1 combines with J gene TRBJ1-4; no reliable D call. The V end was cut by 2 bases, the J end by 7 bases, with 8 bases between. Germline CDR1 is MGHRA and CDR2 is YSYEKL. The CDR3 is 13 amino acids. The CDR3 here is CASSQLPREKLFF. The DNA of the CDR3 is TGCGCCAGCAGCCAACTCCCCCGTGAAAAACTGTTTTTT.

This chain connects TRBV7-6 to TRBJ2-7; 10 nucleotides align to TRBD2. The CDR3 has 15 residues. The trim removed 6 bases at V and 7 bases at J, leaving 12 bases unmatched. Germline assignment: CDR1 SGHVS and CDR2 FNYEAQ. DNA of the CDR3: TGTGCCAGCAGTCAGGGTAGCGGGAGGTTGGGGGAGCAGTACTTC. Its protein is CASSQGSGRLGEQYF.

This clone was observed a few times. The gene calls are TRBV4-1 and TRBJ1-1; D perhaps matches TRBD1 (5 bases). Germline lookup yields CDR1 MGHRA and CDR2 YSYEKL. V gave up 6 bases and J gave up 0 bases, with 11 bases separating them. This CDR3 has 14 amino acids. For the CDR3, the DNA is TGCGCCAGCAGAGGGGTACTATTGAACACTGAAGCTTTCTTT. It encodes CASRGVLLNTEAFF.

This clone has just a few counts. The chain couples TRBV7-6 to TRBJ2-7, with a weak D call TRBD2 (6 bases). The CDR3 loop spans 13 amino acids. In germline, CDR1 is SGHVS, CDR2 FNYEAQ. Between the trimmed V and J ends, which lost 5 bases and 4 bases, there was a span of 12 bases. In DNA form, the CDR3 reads TGTGCCAGCAGCGAGGAGGGCGGGTACGAGCAGTACTTC. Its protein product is CASSEEGGYEQYF.

The CDR3 protein is CASSNATGLRECYEQYF. CDR3 nucleotide sequence: TGTGCCAGCAGCAATGCGACAGGGTTGAGAGAGTGCTACGAGCAGTACTTC. The chain carries TRBV21-1 and TRBJ2-7; the table's D call, TRBD1, was not checked against the DNA. TRBV21-1 counts as a pseudogene. The CDR3 runs to 17 residues.

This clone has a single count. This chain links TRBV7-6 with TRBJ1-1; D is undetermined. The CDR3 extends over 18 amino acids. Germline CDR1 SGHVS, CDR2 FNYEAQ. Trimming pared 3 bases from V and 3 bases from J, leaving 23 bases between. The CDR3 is CASSFLQAYRQKHTEAFF. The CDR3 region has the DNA TGTGCCAGCAGCTTCCTTCAGGCCTACCGCCAAAAACACACTGAAGCTTTCTTT.

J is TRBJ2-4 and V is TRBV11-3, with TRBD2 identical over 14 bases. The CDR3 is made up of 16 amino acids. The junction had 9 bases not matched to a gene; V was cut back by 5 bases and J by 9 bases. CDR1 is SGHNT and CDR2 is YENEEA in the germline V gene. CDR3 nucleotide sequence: TGTGCCAGCAGCGCGTCGGGACTAGCGGGAGCAGGCATTCAGTACTTC. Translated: CASSASGLAGAGIQYF.

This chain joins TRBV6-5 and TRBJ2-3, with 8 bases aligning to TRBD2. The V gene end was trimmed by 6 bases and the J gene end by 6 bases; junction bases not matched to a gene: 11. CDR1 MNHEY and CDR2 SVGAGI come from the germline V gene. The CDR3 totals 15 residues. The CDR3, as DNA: TGTGCCAGCAGACGGATCCAGCGGGGGTTGGATACGCAGTATTTT. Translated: CASRRIQRGLDTQYF.

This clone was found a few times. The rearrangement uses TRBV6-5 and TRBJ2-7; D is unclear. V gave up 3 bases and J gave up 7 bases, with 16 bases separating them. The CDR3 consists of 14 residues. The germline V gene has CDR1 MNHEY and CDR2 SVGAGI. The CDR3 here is CASSYNARTHEQYF. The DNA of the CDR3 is TGTGCCAGCAGTTATAATGCGAGGACCCATGAGCAGTACTTC.

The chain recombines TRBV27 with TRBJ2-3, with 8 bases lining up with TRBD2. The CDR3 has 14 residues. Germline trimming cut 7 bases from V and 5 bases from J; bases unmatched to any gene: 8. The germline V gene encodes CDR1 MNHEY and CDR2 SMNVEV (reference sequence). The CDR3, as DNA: TGTGCCAGCACCCCGGACGGGAGGGTAGATACGCAGTATTTT. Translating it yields CASTPDGRVDTQYF.

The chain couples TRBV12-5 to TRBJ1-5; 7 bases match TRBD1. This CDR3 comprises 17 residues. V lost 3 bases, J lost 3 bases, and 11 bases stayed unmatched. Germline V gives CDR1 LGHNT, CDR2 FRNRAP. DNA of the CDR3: TGTGCTAGTGGTTTACAAATAGGGGGACAGATCAATCAGCCCCAGCATTTT. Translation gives CASGLQIGGQINQPQHF.

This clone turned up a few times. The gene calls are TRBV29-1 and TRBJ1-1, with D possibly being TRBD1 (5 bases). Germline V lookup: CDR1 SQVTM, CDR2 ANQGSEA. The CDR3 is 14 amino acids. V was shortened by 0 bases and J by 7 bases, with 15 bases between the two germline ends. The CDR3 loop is CSVEDRSGLDEAFF. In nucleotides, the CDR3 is TGCAGCGTTGAAGATCGATCGGGGCTGGATGAAGCTTTCTTT.